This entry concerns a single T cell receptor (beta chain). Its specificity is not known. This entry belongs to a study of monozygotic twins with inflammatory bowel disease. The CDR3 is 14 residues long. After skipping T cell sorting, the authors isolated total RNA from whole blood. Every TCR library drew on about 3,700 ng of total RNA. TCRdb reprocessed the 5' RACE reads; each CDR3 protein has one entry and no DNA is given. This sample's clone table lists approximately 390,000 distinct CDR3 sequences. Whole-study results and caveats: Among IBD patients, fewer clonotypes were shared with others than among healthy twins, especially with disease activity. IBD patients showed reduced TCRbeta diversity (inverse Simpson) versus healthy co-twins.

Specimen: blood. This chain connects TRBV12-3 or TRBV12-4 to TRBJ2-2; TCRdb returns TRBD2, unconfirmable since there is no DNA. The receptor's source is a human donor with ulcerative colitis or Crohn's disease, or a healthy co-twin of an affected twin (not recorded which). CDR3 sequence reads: CASSFGRGAGELFF.